This T cell receptor beta chain appears in the sequencing data of a study of shared clonotypes between healthy human individuals. Some clones are missing from TCRdb's copy, which holds only in-frame ones; the method was immunoSEQ multiplex PCR. Here the sample spans approximately 2.5 million clones, 90% to 95% being singletons. The V segment lost 5 bases and the J segment 2 bases; nucleotides outside the gene matches: 10. The CDR3 is 16 amino acids. Per germline, CDR1 SGHTA and CDR2 FQGNSA. This TCR was recovered from a man younger than 35 in good health. Some clones in this sample may be carry-over from other donors' samples. The sequencing sample was made of naive CD4+ T cells from PBMCs. Documented subset: CD45RA+ positively selected. This chain connects TRBV7-2 to TRBJ2-7; 9 bases line up with TRBD1. The CDR3 loop is CASSPDRDRAAYEQYF. The DNA of the CDR3 is TGTGCCAGCAGCCCGGACCGGGACAGGGCCGCCTACGAGCAGTACTTC.